This T cell receptor (beta chain) stems from a study of T cell responses to AZD1222 COVID-19 vaccine. Trimming took 4 bases from V and 6 from J, leaving 10 bases between them. Germline values: CDR1 LGHDT, CDR2 YNNKEL (reference sequence). This CDR3 has 13 amino acids. TCRdb's table, derived via immunoSEQ multiplex PCR, lists solely in-frame clones and lacks some. The table lists fewer than 55,000 clones, around 91% of them singletons. The chain is built from TRBV3-1 (or the pseudogene TRBV3-2) and TRBJ1-5; D call uncertain. The sequence derives from an adult who received the AZD1222 COVID-19 vaccine. The starting material was peripheral blood, obtained 28 days after the second AZD1222 dose. CDR3 in DNA: TGTGCCAGCAGCCTTTCTGATCTTCAGCCCCAGCATTTT. This translates into CASSLSDLQPQHF.